A single sample gave rise to the 24 T cell receptor beta chains below, sequenced in a study of human thymus T cells. Some clones are missing from TCRdb's copy, which holds only in-frame ones; the method was immunoSEQ multiplex PCR. The data hold tens of thousands of clones, with 94% observed a single time. Sequenced material: blood. These receptors were taken from a boy in the first two years of life with a congenital heart defect but otherwise immunologically healthy.

V usage is TRBV10-2 and J usage is TRBJ2-4, with 7 bases fitting TRBD2. V gave up 10 bases and J gave up 2 bases; unmatched junction bases: 14. Per germline, CDR1 WSHSY and CDR2 SAAADI. This CDR3 contains 16 residues. The CDR3 loop reads CAIARGRAESKNIQYF. CDR3 in DNA: TGCGCCATCGCCCGGGGGAGGGCCGAATCCAAAAACATTCAGTACTTC.

J is TRBJ2-3 and V is TRBV9; D perhaps matches TRBD1 (6 bases). The CDR3 runs to 16 residues. V gave up 0 bases and J gave up 1 base, with 12 bases separating them. In germline, CDR1 is SGDLS, CDR2 YYNGEE. CDR3 region: CASSVVSAGGTDTQYF. For the CDR3, the DNA is TGTGCCAGCAGCGTAGTCTCGGCAGGGGGCACAGATACGCAGTATTTT.

The genes are TRBV2 and TRBJ1-5; unclear D gene. V dropped 2 bases and J dropped 0 bases, with 2 bases sitting between them. This CDR3 has 13 residues. The V gene's germline CDR1 is SNHLY and CDR2 FYNNEI. The CDR3 DNA follows: TGTGCCAGCAGTGAACGTAGCAATCAGCCCCAGCATTTT. Residues: CASSERSNQPQHF. Variable domain in full (rest from reference TRBV2 and TRBJ1-5): EPEVTQTPSHQVTQMGQEVILRCVPISNHLYFYWYRQILGQKVEFLVSFYNNEISEKSEIFDDQFSVERPDGSNFTLKIRSTKLEDSAMYFCASSERSNQPQHFGDGTRLSIL.

The rearrangement joins TRBV4-2 to TRBJ2-4, with unresolved D. Germline V gives CDR1 LGHNA, CDR2 YNFKEQ. This CDR3 comprises 14 residues. V was cut by 0 bases and J by 1 base, with 4 bases left in between. The CDR3 DNA sequence: TGTGCCAGCAGCCAAGAAGGGGCCAAAAACATTCAGTACTTC. This sequence encodes CASSQEGAKNIQYF.

The rearrangement joins TRBV6-5 to TRBJ1-5; tentative D call: TRBD1 (6 bases). Trimming took off 8 bases at V and 3 bases at J, with 11 bases between the two ends. Germline-derived CDR1 and CDR2 are MNHEY and SVGAGI. This CDR3 spans 13 amino acids. The CDR3: CASSGQLNQPQHF. CDR3 DNA sequence: TGTGCCAGCTCCGGACAGCTCAATCAGCCCCAGCATTTT.

The rearrangement uses TRBV19 and TRBJ2-2, with D tentatively TRBD1 or TRBD2 (6 bases each). The CDR3 is 13 residues long. V was pared by 2 bases and J by 7 bases, with 8 bases between. Germline lookup yields CDR1 LNHDA and CDR2 SQIVND (reference sequence). The CDR3 DNA reads TGTGCCAGTAGTATAAGGGGGGACGGGGAGCTGTTTTTT. It is translated as CASSIRGDGELFF.

The rearrangement links TRBV7-2 to TRBJ2-2; no definite D call. Germline-derived CDR1 and CDR2 are SGHTA and FQGNSA. The CDR3 consists of 13 residues. V was pared by 4 bases and J by 5 bases, with 8 bases between. CDR3 sequence: CASSSVGTGELFF. CDR3 nucleotides: TGTGCCAGCAGCTCAGTGGGGACCGGGGAGCTGTTTTTT.

The chain combines TRBV7-2 with TRBJ1-1; D gene ambiguous. The germline CDR1 and CDR2 sequences are SGHTA and FQGNSA. The CDR3 contains 13 residues. The V end lost 2 bases, the J end lost 1 base, and 5 bases lay between the germline ends. DNA of the CDR3: TGTGCCAGCAGCTTATTCGAGAACACTGAAGCTTTCTTT. This gives the protein CASSLFENTEAFF.

The gene calls are TRBV5-1 and TRBJ2-7; D might be TRBD2 (5 bases). The germline V gene encodes CDR1 SGHRS and CDR2 YFSETQ. This CDR3 is 17 amino acids long. The V and J ends lost 0 bases and 2 bases respectively, with 18 bases between them. CDR3 coding DNA: TGCGCCAGCAGCTTGGGGGGAGCTTTTATTCCCCCCTACGAGCAGTACTTC. It encodes CASSLGGAFIPPYEQYF.

This chain connects TRBV6-5 to TRBJ1-4; 8 bases line up with TRBD1. V gave up 3 bases and J gave up 6 bases; unmatched junction bases: 3. The CDR3 contains 14 residues. Germline V gene data show CDR1 as MNHEY and CDR2 as SVGAGI. The CDR3 loop reads CASSYTGGDEKLFF. CDR3 coding DNA: TGTGCCAGCAGTTATACAGGGGGGGATGAAAAACTGTTTTTT.

The chain links TRBV28 to TRBJ2-1; possibly TRBD1 for D (7 bases). This CDR3 contains 13 residues. V dropped 10 bases and J dropped 3 bases, with 13 bases sitting between them. CDR1 is MDHEN and CDR2 is SYDVKM in the germline V gene. The CDR3 DNA reads as TGTGCCACCCAGGGGGGAGGCTACAATGAGCAGTTCTTC. This translates into CATQGGGYNEQFF.

This sequence joins TRBV19 and TRBJ1-5, with 7 positions matching TRBD1. V dropped 4 bases and J dropped 3; count of bases not matched to a gene: 3. The germline gives CDR1 LNHDA, CDR2 SQIVND (reference sequence). The CDR3 consists of 14 residues. This chain's CDR3 is CASSKGQPNQPQHF. The CDR3 DNA reads TGTGCCAGTAGTAAGGGACAGCCCAATCAGCCCCAGCATTTT.

The J gene is TRBJ1-1, the V gene TRBV7-2; D is perhaps TRBD1 (5 bases). CDR3 size: 14 residues. Per the germline V gene, CDR1 is SGHTA and CDR2 is FQGNSA. The V end lost 3 bases, the J end lost 8 bases, and 16 bases lay between the germline ends. The CDR3 bases are TGTGCCAGCAGCTTCTTTAGGACACCCAAAGAAGCTTTCTTT. It encodes CASSFFRTPKEAFF.

The V gene is TRBV4-1, the J gene TRBJ2-5; TRBD1 matches at 12 bases. The V segment lost 0 bases and the J segment 4 bases; nucleotides outside the gene matches: 6. The V gene's germline CDR1 is MGHRA and CDR2 YSYEKL. The CDR3 runs 17 residues. Written as DNA, the CDR3 is TGCGCCAGCAGCCAAGAGATCGGGACAGGGGGCAGAGAGACCCAGTACTTC. Its protein is CASSQEIGTGGRETQYF.

The CDR3 reads CASSQKIGLEAFF. The CDR3 region has the DNA TGCGCCAGCAGCCAAAAGATCGGTCTCGAGGCTTTCTTT. The V and J genes are TRBV4-1 and TRBJ1-1, with unresolved D. The CDR3 length is 13 residues. Germline V gives CDR1 MGHRA, CDR2 YSYEKL. Trimming took off 2 bases at V and 11 bases at J, with 15 bases between the two ends.

The chain carries TRBV4-2 and TRBJ2-1, with 12 bases matching TRBD2. The trim removed 3 bases at V and 6 bases at J, leaving 6 bases unmatched. Per the germline V gene, CDR1 is LGHNA and CDR2 is YNFKEQ. CDR3 length equals 16 residues. The CDR3 is CASSQPLAGGPNEQFF. The DNA of the CDR3 is TGTGCCAGCAGCCAGCCCCTAGCGGGAGGGCCCAATGAGCAGTTCTTC.

The chain joins TRBV9 to TRBJ2-1; D uncertain. Per germline, CDR1 SGDLS and CDR2 YYNGEE. CDR3 length equals 16 residues. V was trimmed by 4 bases and J by 1 base, leaving 15 bases between them. In DNA form, the CDR3 reads TGTGCCAGCAGCCCCTTATCCTTTGGGTCCTACAATGAGCAGTTCTTC. This gives the protein CASSPLSFGSYNEQFF. Using reference TRBV9 and TRBJ2-1 for the parts outside the CDR3, the full variable domain is DSGVTQTPKHLITATGQRVTLRCSPRSGDLSVYWYQQSLDQGLQFLIQYYNGEERAKGNILERFSAQQFPDLHSELNLSSLELGDSALYFCASSPLSFGSYNEQFFGPGTRLTVL.

This clone was observed once. The rearrangement joins TRBV11-1 to TRBJ2-5; unclear D gene. The length of the CDR3 is 13 residues. The V gene's germline CDR1 is SGHAT and CDR2 FQDESV (reference sequence). Trimming took off 0 bases at V and 5 bases at J, with 7 bases between the two ends. CDR3 residues: CASSLALGETQYF. The CDR3 nucleotides are TGTGCCAGCAGCTTAGCGCTAGGGGAGACCCAGTACTTC.

The rearrangement uses TRBV6-6 and TRBJ2-7; TRBD1 matches 9 bases. Germline V gene lookup returns CDR1 MNHNY and CDR2 SVGAGI (reference sequence). CDR3 size: 13 residues. After removal of 8 bases from V and 6 bases from J, the junction contained 8 bases not matched to a gene. The CDR3 reads CASGTGRSVEQYF. The CDR3 nucleotides read TGTGCCAGCGGGACAGGGAGGTCCGTCGAGCAGTACTTC.

The rearrangement uses TRBV15 and TRBJ2-1; 12 bases are a match to TRBD1. The junction had 11 bases not matched to a gene; V was cut back by 1 base and J by 7 bases. The CDR3 runs to 18 residues. From germline, CDR1 is LNHNV and CDR2 YYDKDF (reference sequence). CDR3 coding DNA: TGTGCCACCAGCAGAGCGCTCCTTGCGGGACAGGGGGCGAATGAGCAGTTCTTC. This codes for CATSRALLAGQGANEQFF.

Concerning this clone itself: Other DNA sequences in this specimen translate into the identical CDR3. The chain couples TRBV7-2 to TRBJ2-3; tentative D call: TRBD2 (6 bases). This CDR3 contains 14 residues. The V gene lost 3 bases and the J gene lost 0 bases, with 7 bases spanning the gap. Germline-derived CDR1 and CDR2 are SGHTA and FQGNSA. CDR3 in amino acids: CASSFGGSTDTQYF. CDR3 bases: TGTGCCAGCAGCTTCGGGGGAAGCACAGATACGCAGTATTTT.

The rearrangement uses TRBV28 and TRBJ2-7; 10 bases match TRBD2. The V gene's germline CDR1 is MDHEN and CDR2 SYDVKM. The J segment lost 7 bases and the V segment lost 1 base, leaving 4 bases of the junction unmatched. The CDR3 is 14 amino acids. In nucleotides, the CDR3 is TGTGCCAGCAGTTTATTTCAGCGGGGGGGAGAGCAGTACTTC. It yields the protein CASSLFQRGGEQYF.

V usage is TRBV5-5 and J usage is TRBJ1-5; tentatively, D is TRBD1 (5 bases). This CDR3 is 13 amino acids long. Germline CDR1 and CDR2: SGHKS and YYEKEE (reference sequence). The V and J ends lost 4 bases and 3 bases respectively, with 8 bases between them. CDR3 in amino acids: CASSRDPNQPQHF. CDR3 DNA: TGTGCCAGCAGCCGGGACCCCAATCAGCCCCAGCATTTT. Based on the CDR3 plus reference TRBV5-5 and TRBJ1-5, the full variable domain is DAGVTQSPTHLIKTRGQQVTLRCSPISGHKSVSWYQQVLGQGPQFIFQYYEKEERGRGNFPDRFSARQFPNYSSELNVNALLLGDSALYLCASSRDPNQPQHFGDGTRLSIL.

The rearrangement links TRBV28 to TRBJ2-3; 9 bases are shared with TRBD2. Germline V lookup: CDR1 MDHEN, CDR2 SYDVKM. The CDR3 consists of 16 residues. V trimming: 5 bases; J trimming: 0 bases; junction bases outside the gene matches: 6. In DNA form, the CDR3 reads TGTGCCAGCAGTCCATATAGCGGGAGCAGCACAGATACGCAGTATTTT. Its translation is CASSPYSGSSTDTQYF.